The 17 T cell receptor beta chains listed next were all sequenced from one sample in a study of post-analysis software for immune sequencing data. General study findings and limits: A handful of TRBV segments occurring more often in patients than controls included TRBV5-6, TRBV5-1 and TRBV20-1.

These receptors' targets are unknown. Presence of unique molecular identifiers characterized the TCR beta cDNA libraries. One entry per CDR3 protein results from TCRdb running MiXCR on the PCR reads. The profile covers about 570,000 distinct CDR3 sequences, with 34% appearing a single time and around 6% taken by the ten largest. The sample taken for sequencing was blood. Source of these receptors: a girl aged 2 to 17 with multiple sclerosis.

In this sample, this clonotype turned up a few times. The rearrangement joins TRBV28 to TRBJ1-6; TRBD1 aligns across 10 bases. The ends lost 9 bases at V and 0 bases at J; junction bases unmatched: 17. The CDR3 is 20 amino acids. CDR1 is MDHEN and CDR2 is SYDVKM in the germline V gene. DNA for the CDR3: TGTGCCAGTAATCGGGACAGGGGCCAGATTTCCTCCTCCTATAATTCACCCCTCCACTTT. Its translation: CASNRDRGQISSSYNSPLHF.

This clonotype has just a few counts. The CDR3, as DNA: TGCGCCAGCAGCCGCGGGGGATCTTATAACATTCAGTACTTC. It translates to CASSRGGSYNIQYF. The rearrangement joins TRBV5-1 to TRBJ2-4, with 7 nucleotides matching TRBD2. The CDR3 contains 14 residues. Losses at the gene ends were 4 bases for V and 7 bases for J; bases not matched to a gene: 8. Germline lookup yields CDR1 SGHRS and CDR2 YFSETQ.

Ten or more counts support this clonotype. The gene calls are TRBV6-5 and TRBJ2-5; TRBD2 might be the D (5 bases). Germline CDR1 and CDR2: MNHEY and SVGAGI. The CDR3 totals 16 residues. The ends were cut back, 8 bases at V and 3 bases at J, with 22 bases in the middle. The CDR3 sequence is CASFSRGLDLEETQYF. CDR3 bases: TGTGCCAGCTTTTCTCGGGGTTTGGACTTAGAAGAGACCCAGTACTTC.

The table lists this clonotype with a few counts. This chain links TRBV7-6 with TRBJ2-7, with no clear D. The length of the CDR3 is 13 residues. V lost 1 base and J lost 2, with 6 bases in between. The germline V gene has CDR1 SGHVS and CDR2 FNYEAQ. In DNA, the CDR3 is TGTGCCAGCAGCTTAGATCCCACCTACGAGCAGTACTTC. Encoded protein: CASSLDPTYEQYF.

The chain links TRBV15 to TRBJ2-1, with TRBD2 identical over 9 bases. This CDR3 is built from 16 residues. Germline V gene lookup returns CDR1 LNHNV and CDR2 YYDKDF (reference sequence). V lost 0 bases and J lost 4; bases outside the gene matches: 4. The CDR3 spells CATSRDQRGAYNEQFF. The CDR3 region has the DNA TGTGCCACCAGCAGAGATCAGCGGGGGGCTTACAATGAGCAGTTCTTC. Combining the CDR3 with reference TRBV15 and TRBJ2-1 gives the whole variable domain DAMVIQNPRYQVTQFGKPVTLSCSQTLNHNVMYWYQQKSSQAPKLLFHYYDKDFNNEADTPDNFQSRRPNTSFCFLDIRSPGLGDTAMYLCATSRDQRGAYNEQFFGPGTRLTVL.

CDR3 protein: CASSLTGYEQFF. The CDR3, as DNA: TGTGCCAGCAGCCTTACAGGGTATGAGCAGTTCTTC. The chain joins TRBV7-8 to TRBJ2-1, with TRBD1 as a possible D gene (6 bases). This CDR3 spans 12 amino acids. CDR1 and CDR2 (germline): SGHVS, FQNEAQ. V lost 5 bases, J lost 8 bases, and 10 bases lay in between. Combining the CDR3 with reference TRBV7-8 and TRBJ2-1 gives the whole variable domain GAGVSQSPRYKVAKRGQDVALRCDPISGHVSLFWYQQALGQGPEFLTYFQNEAQLDKSGLPSDRFFAERPEGSVSTLKIQRTQQEDSAVYLCASSLTGYEQFFGPGTRLTVL.

The chain has TRBV7-2 and TRBJ1-1; D remains ambiguous. Trimming stripped 1 base from V and 0 bases from J, with 6 bases between. This CDR3 has 14 residues. The germline gives CDR1 SGHTA, CDR2 FQGNSA. CDR3 in DNA: TGTGCCAGCAGCTTAGAGGTCATGAACACTGAAGCTTTCTTT. It encodes CASSLEVMNTEAFF.

The chain recombines TRBV28 with TRBJ2-3; 10 bases align to TRBD2. CDR1 is MDHEN, CDR2 SYDVKM, per germline. This CDR3 comprises 14 residues. Losses at the gene ends were 9 bases for V and 2 bases for J; bases not matched to a gene: 5. CDR3 region: CASTSGGATDTQYF. CDR3 DNA: TGTGCCAGTACCAGCGGGGGGGCCACAGATACGCAGTATTTT.

This clonotype was seen only a few times. The chain employs TRBV20-1 and TRBJ2-1, with TRBD1 matching over 8 bases. V was pared by 0 bases and J by 6 bases, with 4 bases of the junction left unmatched. The CDR3 is 14 residues long. Per the germline V gene, CDR1 is DFQATT and CDR2 is SNEGSKA (reference sequence). This CDR3 reads CSARDARGPNEQFF. The DNA for the CDR3 is TGCAGTGCTAGAGATGCCAGGGGGCCCAATGAGCAGTTCTTC.

CDR3 region: CASSSTLGAYEQYF. CDR3 DNA: TGTGCCAGCAGTTCTACCTTGGGAGCCTACGAGCAGTACTTC. The chain is built from TRBV6-2 or TRBV6-3 and TRBJ2-4; possible D gene TRBD2, 5 bases. The J call may be in error: the DNA end matches TRBJ2-7 better. CDR1 and CDR2 (germline): MNHEY, SVGEGT. The CDR3 sequence is 14 residues long.

The chain has TRBV10-3 and TRBJ2-3; 12 nucleotides align to TRBD1. V trimming: 4 bases; J trimming: 1 base; junction bases outside the gene matches: 9. The germline CDR1 and CDR2 sequences are ENHRY and SYGVKD. The CDR3 runs 18 residues. The CDR3 DNA sequence: TGTGCCATCAGTGGTGGCGGGACAGGGGGCCTAGGCACAGATACGCAGTATTTT. Residues: CAISGGGTGGLGTDTQYF.

The genes are TRBV20-1 and TRBJ2-3; 8 nucleotides align to TRBD1. The CDR3 loop spans 16 amino acids. Germline V gene data show CDR1 as DFQATT and CDR2 as SNEGSKA (reference sequence). The trim removed 1 base at V and 3 bases at J, leaving 9 bases unmatched. The CDR3 nucleotides read TGCAGTGCTAGAGCCGAGACAGGGGATGGAACAGATACGCAGTATTTT. Encoded protein: CSARAETGDGTDTQYF.

The J gene is TRBJ2-5, the V gene TRBV2; tentatively, D is TRBD1 or TRBD2 (5 bases each). With 7 bases removed from V and 5 bases from J, the gap between germline ends came to 17 bases. CDR1 is SNHLY, CDR2 FYNNEI, per germline. This CDR3 is 14 amino acids long. CDR3 region: CASTLVRGGETQYF. DNA of the CDR3: TGTGCCAGCACCCTGGTGAGGGGCGGGGAGACCCAGTACTTC.

This clonotype was found many times. The rearrangement uses TRBV29-1 and TRBJ2-5, with D perhaps given as TRBD1 or TRBD2 (5 bases each). The CDR3 length is 14 residues. V lost 4 bases to trimming and J lost 5 bases, with 17 bases between them. Per the germline V gene, CDR1 is SQVTM and CDR2 is ANQGSEA. The CDR3 reads CSVVGTPGTETQYF. CDR3 nucleotides: TGCAGCGTTGTAGGGACGCCCGGGACGGAGACCCAGTACTTC.

This clonotype occurred a few times. The chain combines TRBV20-1 with TRBJ2-7; TRBD2 agrees at 10 bases. Trimming removed 5 bases from V and 0 bases from J; junction bases left unmatched: 10. The CDR3 covers 16 residues. Per germline, CDR1 DFQATT and CDR2 SNEGSKA (reference sequence). CDR3 nucleotides: TGCAGTGCTTGGGGGCTAGCGGGAGACAGCTCCTACGAGCAGTACTTC. Translating it yields CSAWGLAGDSSYEQYF.

This chain connects TRBV6-1 to TRBJ1-2; D perhaps matches TRBD1 (6 bases). Germline V gene data show CDR1 as MNHNS and CDR2 as SASEGT. V was cut by 2 bases and J by 4 bases, with 14 bases left in between. The CDR3 contains 15 residues. As DNA, the CDR3 is TGTGCCAGCAGTGAACCGCCAGGGGCTGGCTATGGCTACACCTTC. This translates into CASSEPPGAGYGYTF.

This chain connects TRBV5-1 to TRBJ2-3, with D uncertain. In germline, CDR1 is SGHRS, CDR2 YFSETQ. There are 15 residues in the CDR3. Trimming removed 1 base from V and 6 bases from J, with 15 bases in between. CDR3 in amino acids: CASSLWGGEKDTQYF. CDR3 coding DNA: TGCGCCAGCAGCTTGTGGGGTGGCGAGAAGGATACGCAGTATTTT.